The table lists the clone carrying this T cell receptor beta chain with many counts. TCRdb used MiXCR to reprocess the RT-PCR reads, holding one entry per CDR3 protein. Here the sample spans 550,000 to 750,000 distinct CDR3 sequences, approximately 14% being singletons. The CDR3 length is 18 residues. The ends lost 3 bases at V and 3 bases at J; junction bases unmatched: 12. Material: memory CD4+ T cells from blood. V is TRBV12-3 or TRBV12-4 and J is TRBJ2-3; 10 nucleotides line up with TRBD2. The TCR originated in a female donor in good health, serving as a healthy control. The chain's CDR3 is CASSLKAGGPMDTDTQYF. CDR3 nucleotide sequence: TGTGCCAGCAGTTTGAAAGCGGGGGGGCCGATGGATACAGATACGCAGTATTTT.